This T cell receptor (beta chain) was sequenced in a study of cytomegalovirus exposure and HLA in healthy donors. The J segment lost 7 bases and the V segment lost 0 bases, leaving 2 bases of the junction unmatched. The V gene's germline CDR1 is KGHSH and CDR2 LQKENI. This CDR3 has 14 residues. PCR involved 60 Vbeta and 13 Jbeta primers. Only in-frame clones appear in the TCRdb table, and some are missing; sequencing was by immunoSEQ multiplex PCR. In the table there are some 130,000 clones, roughly 85% of which are singletons. J is TRBJ2-1 and V is TRBV18; 8 bases map to TRBD2. Sequenced material: PBMCs. This receptor was obtained from a man in his forties in good health and CMV-seropositive. Here the CDR3 reads CASSPPSGKNEQFF. In DNA, the CDR3 is TGTGCCAGCTCACCACCTAGCGGGAAGAATGAGCAGTTCTTC.